One sample yielded the 11 T cell receptor beta chains listed below, sequenced in a study of blood T cell repertoires in COVID-19. The data were produced by immunoSEQ multiplex PCR, yet TCRdb's version contains in-frame clones alone and is incomplete. The data hold about 180,000 clones, with roughly 88% observed a single time. Sample: PBMCs or T cells enriched from blood (not recorded which). These receptors all stem from a young woman who had recovered from COVID-19.

The CDR3 DNA follows: TGTGCCAGCAGCTTAGGGGTCGGGGGTATGGCTTTCTTT. Protein: CASSLGVGGMAFF. The chain is built from TRBV11-2 and TRBJ1-1; D perhaps matches TRBD1 (5 bases). The length of the CDR3 is 13 residues. CDR1 and CDR2 (germline): SGHAT, FQNNGV. Trimming removed 1 base from V and 11 bases from J, with 14 bases in between.

The genes are TRBV28 and TRBJ1-2; 10 bases agree with TRBD1. Per germline, CDR1 MDHEN and CDR2 SYDVKM. V dropped 4 bases and J dropped 2; count of bases not matched to a gene: 10. The CDR3 length is 17 residues. The CDR3 coding sequence is TGTGCCAGCAGTTCACACCCACCGGGACAGGGGAACTATGGCTACACCTTC. Protein sequence: CASSSHPPGQGNYGYTF.

Note on this clone: Other DNA sequences in the sample encode the same CDR3. The rearrangement joins TRBV29-1 to TRBJ2-5; no clear D. Germline assignment: CDR1 SQVTM and CDR2 ANQGSEA. Trimming left V 2 bases short and J 5 bases short, with 9 bases between. The CDR3 is 12 residues long. CDR3 residues: CSVERQRETQYF. CDR3 DNA sequence: TGCAGCGTTGAAAGGCAGAGGGAGACCCAGTACTTC.

The J gene is TRBJ2-3, the V gene TRBV7-2, with D tentatively TRBD2 (6 bases). Trimming stripped 1 base from V and 4 bases from J, with 12 bases between. CDR3 length: 15 residues. Per the germline V gene, CDR1 is SGHTA and CDR2 is FQGNSA. The CDR3 sequence is CASSLEGRRADTQYF. DNA for the CDR3: TGTGCCAGCAGCTTAGAGGGGCGGAGGGCAGATACGCAGTATTTT.

This clone appeared a single time. The gene calls are TRBV7-8 and TRBJ2-1, with D possibly being TRBD1 (6 bases). Per germline, CDR1 SGHVS and CDR2 FQNEAQ. Trimming pared 8 bases from V and 3 bases from J, leaving 11 bases between. This CDR3 comprises 13 residues. The CDR3 nucleotides are TGTGCCAGCGGGACAATACTCTACAATGAGCAGTTCTTC. Protein sequence: CASGTILYNEQFF.

The chain carries TRBV2 and TRBJ1-5, with a tentative D call TRBD1 (6 bases). Looked up from germline, CDR1 is SNHLY and CDR2 is FYNNEI. Trimming shortened V by 3 bases and J by 7 bases, and 13 bases separated the two germline ends. The CDR3 extends over 14 amino acids. The CDR3: CASSDPTGWQPQHF. The CDR3 DNA reads as TGTGCCAGCAGTGACCCGACAGGATGGCAGCCCCAGCATTTT.

CDR3 region: CASSLGAGGNTGELFF. In nucleotides, the CDR3 is TGTGCCAGCAGTTTGGGCGCGGGGGGAAACACCGGGGAGCTGTTTTTT. The chain is built from TRBV28 and TRBJ2-2; 8 nucleotides align to TRBD2. The germline V gene has CDR1 MDHEN and CDR2 SYDVKM. With V trimmed by 3 bases and J by 2 bases, 5 bases remained unmatched. CDR3 size: 16 residues.

The sample holds one count of this clone. V usage is TRBV4-2 and J usage is TRBJ1-6; 8 positions match TRBD1. The J segment lost 9 bases and the V segment lost 5 bases, leaving 9 bases of the junction unmatched. This CDR3 spans 15 amino acids. Germline V gene lookup returns CDR1 LGHNA and CDR2 YNFKEQ. Written as DNA, the CDR3 is TGTGCCAGCAGCACCGGACAGGGAGTAGGTTCACCCCTCCACTTT. As protein: CASSTGQGVGSPLHF.

The chain carries TRBV3-1 (or the pseudogene TRBV3-2) and TRBJ2-3; 16 bases are a match to TRBD2. This CDR3 spans 17 amino acids. Germline V gives CDR1 LGHDT, CDR2 YNNKEL (reference sequence). The V and J ends lost 4 bases and 2 bases, in that order; junction bases with no gene match: 3. This CDR3 reads CASSRGLAGGPTDTQYF. CDR3 sequence (DNA): TGTGCCAGCAGCCGGGGACTAGCGGGAGGGCCCACAGATACGCAGTATTTT.

The chain links TRBV19 to TRBJ2-1; TRBD2 matches 13 bases. V gave up 6 bases and J gave up 5 bases; unmatched junction bases: 4. The CDR3 has 15 amino acids. Germline lookup yields CDR1 LNHDA and CDR2 SQIVND (reference sequence). The CDR3 loop is CASSRLAGGHNEQFF. The CDR3 DNA reads TGTGCCAGTAGCAGACTAGCGGGGGGACACAATGAGCAGTTCTTC. Looking up the rest from reference TRBV19 and TRBJ2-1 gives the full variable domain: DGGITQSPKYLFRKEGQNVTLSCEQNLNHDAMYWYRQDPGQGLRLIYYSQIVNDFQKGDIAEGYSVSREKKESFPLTVTSAQKNPTAFYLCASSRLAGGHNEQFFGPGTRLTVL.

The chain recombines TRBV2 with TRBJ1-2; 7 bases agree with TRBD1. Germline trimming cut 9 bases from V and 6 bases from J; bases unmatched to any gene: 13. Germline V gene sequence: CDR1 SNHLY, CDR2 FYNNEI. This CDR3 has 14 residues. CDR3 DNA sequence: TGTGCCAGATCCCGACAGGGTGAGACGGATGGCTACACCTTC. Residues: CARSRQGETDGYTF.